The source of this T cell receptor (beta chain) is a study of T cell responses to AZD1222 COVID-19 vaccine. Sequencing was performed with immunoSEQ multiplex PCR; in TCRdb, only in-frame clones are kept and a portion is missing. Of around 95,000 clones in the sample, approximately 90% were seen once. The CDR3 has 16 residues. Germline V gene data show CDR1 as SGDLS and CDR2 as YYNGEE. V was clipped by 3 bases and J by 1 base, with 16 bases between them. The chain is built from TRBV9 and TRBJ1-1, with D possibly being TRBD1 (5 bases). Here the sequenced sample was peripheral blood, taken on day 0 of AZD1222 vaccination. The receptor was isolated from an adult in good health. DNA of the CDR3: TGTGCCAGCAGCGCCCAGGGTGGGACGGCGAACACTGAAGCTTTCTTT. It encodes CASSAQGGTANTEAFF.